This T cell receptor (beta chain) was documented in a study of tumor and adjacent non-tumor tissue in lung cancer (dated by TCRdb to 2016 to 2019). About the investigation overall: Patients with adenocarcinoma (approximately 11), squamous cell carcinoma (2) and small cell lung cancer (1) were included in the cohort. The approximately 15 patients were aged about 30 to 76 years, included 10 men and 5 women, and had TNM stage I to III disease. Sequencing generated a total of 120 million or so productive TCRbeta reads, averaging about 4.2 million reads per sample. The study compared bulk TCRbeta repertoires between lung tumor tissue and matched distant non-tumor lung tissue from around 16 lung cancer patients. For each patient, one tumor sample and one normal lung sample were taken, giving approximately 29 paired specimens that underwent TCRbeta CDR3 sequencing.

RNA was extracted from bulk unsorted tissue and checked for quality with a NanoDrop ND-1000 and an Agilent 2100. The normal lung samples consisted of distant non-tumor tissue collected more than 3 cm from the tumor edge. Donors were newly diagnosed lung cancer patients admitted for thoracic surgery in China between August and November 2014, without prior chemotherapy. Anyone who had undergone radiotherapy or chemotherapy before, or who had another cancer at the same time, was left out of the study. Pieces of surgical tissue measuring about 1-2.1 cm3 were kept in RNAlater solution and held at -80 degrees C until needed. To prepare the library, multiplex PCR was applied. The sample was run on an Illumina HiSeq 2500. Following protocols modified from ARM-PCR, the researchers constructed TCRbeta libraries through three rounds of nested PCR with primers (Table S4). PCR products of 200-500 bp were gel-excised and purified with the QIAquick gel extraction kit before sequencing. The source study handled its data this way. Reads were cleaned with Trimmomatic, merged with FLASH into complete CDR3 sequences, and assigned to V(D)J germline segments with MiTCR. Clonal diversity was computed as the inverse Simpson's index with VDJtools. In-frame sequences without a premature stop codon were defined as productive reads. The public sequencing data were trimmed at Q25 with fastp and processed into clonotypes with MiXCR by TCRdb, which kept only in-frame beta chains. A single entry per CDR3 protein holds the most common genes and DNA from its merged rows. The V and J calls were not made by the authors but by TCRdb's processing. The sample yields under 85,000 distinct CDR3 sequences; approximately 82% were counted once. 40% of the sample belongs to the ten largest clones.

Beyond this particular receptor, the publication reports: TCR diversity was significantly higher in younger patients, and higher tumor TCR diversity was associated with shorter overall and disease-free survival. Tumor tissue showed significantly higher TCR diversity (inverse Simpson) than normal lung tissue, at around 450 vs 150 (P = 0.0075, Mann-Whitney U test). A significantly larger cumulative share of the repertoire was made up by the top 100 clones in normal lung than in tumor tissue. Peripheral blood was not sequenced, so blood TCRbeta repertoires were not examined in the lung cancer patients of the study. Only around 15 patients were included in the cohort, and the need for larger samples and more detailed clinical data was noted by the authors. Neither the sequencing platform nor unique molecular identifiers are named or mentioned anywhere in the methods.

This clonotype was counted only a few times. No cognate antigen has been identified for it. One base away there is no much larger clone; base qualities are not given. This receptor was obtained from a man between 65 and 85 years old with non-small cell lung cancer. Sequenced: distant non-tumor lung tissue.

The CDR3 in this case is CANTLRVGNEQFF. The nucleotide sequence reads as follows: TGTGCCAATACCCTGCGGGTTGGCAATGAGCAGTTCTTC. The chain joins TRBV12-3 or TRBV12-4 to TRBJ2-1; a tentative D match to TRBD2 spans 5 bases. At the junction V is shortened by 10 bases and J by 6 bases, with 16 bases in between. The CDR3 sequence holds 13 residues, the cysteine and phenylalanine included. The DNA shown is the 39-base CDR3, in frame from base 1.